A single sample is the source of the 13 T cell receptor beta chains below, sequenced in a study of blood T cell repertoires in COVID-19. Only in-frame clones appear in the TCRdb table, and some are missing; sequencing was by immunoSEQ multiplex PCR. The sample includes tens of thousands of clones, about 83% of them seen just once. Sequenced sample: peripheral blood. These receptors originate from a woman between 65 and 79 years old with acute or convalescent COVID-19.

The chain combines TRBV18 with TRBJ2-7; 9 bases align to TRBD1. Germline V gives CDR1 KGHSH, CDR2 LQKENI. This CDR3 is built from 15 residues. V trimming: 4 bases; J trimming: 1 base; junction bases outside the gene matches: 5. The CDR3 nucleotides read TGTGCCAGCTCACTTGGGACAGGGAGGTCCTACGAGCAGTACGTC. Its translation is CASSLGTGRSYEQYV.

This clone showed up just a few times. The chain joins TRBV6-6 to TRBJ1-5; 8 nucleotides align to TRBD1. Germline V gives CDR1 MNHNY, CDR2 SVGAGI (reference sequence). CDR3 size: 13 residues. Trimming took 2 bases from V and 15 from J; bases not matched to a gene: 9. CDR3 DNA sequence: TGTGCCAGCAGTTACGCGACAGGGGTCGAGATGCATTTT. Amino acid sequence: CASSYATGVEMHF.

This chain links TRBV11-3 with TRBJ2-1; 10 bases fit TRBD1. The CDR3 totals 16 residues. Per germline, CDR1 SGHNT and CDR2 YENEEA. Trimming at V came to 5 bases and at J to 5 bases, leaving 9 bases not matched to a gene. CDR3 bases: TGTGCCAGCAGCCCCCGACTGGGACAGGGGAACAATGAGCAGTTCTTC. Its translation: CASSPRLGQGNNEQFF.

V and J are TRBV19 and TRBJ2-3; TRBD1 aligns across 9 bases. CDR3 length: 15 residues. Germline CDR1 reads LNHDA; CDR2 reads SQIVND (reference sequence). V trimming: 5 bases; J trimming: 2 bases; junction bases outside the gene matches: 5. The CDR3 region is CASSPRQGDTDTQYF. DNA of the CDR3: TGTGCCAGTAGTCCTCGACAGGGGGACACAGATACGCAGTATTTT.

The chain combines TRBV7-8 with TRBJ2-4, with 9 bases identical to TRBD2. Per germline, CDR1 SGHVS and CDR2 FQNEAQ. The V gene end was trimmed by 1 base and the J gene end by 5 bases; junction bases not matched to a gene: 9. The CDR3 runs 17 residues. CDR3 region: CASSLESSSGDENIQYF. CDR3 DNA sequence: TGTGCCAGCAGCTTAGAGTCGTCTAGCGGGGATGAAAACATTCAGTACTTC.

CDR3 nucleotides: TGCGCCAGCAGCCAAGATCAGGGACAGTACACCGGGGAGCTGTTTTTT. It specifies CASSQDQGQYTGELFF. The chain links TRBV4-1 to TRBJ2-2; 7 bases line up with TRBD1. With V trimmed by 0 bases and J by 3 bases, 4 bases remained unmatched. The CDR3 extends over 16 amino acids. Looked up from germline, CDR1 is MGHRA and CDR2 is YSYEKL.

CDR3 in amino acids: CASSDRQGTTDTQYF. Written as DNA, the CDR3 is TGTGCCAGCAGCGACCGACAGGGAACCACAGATACGCAGTATTTT. The gene calls are TRBV9 and TRBJ2-3; 7 bases align to TRBD1. This CDR3 is 15 amino acids long. Trimming cost V 3 bases and J 2 bases; bases outside gene matches: 6. Germline V CDR1 and CDR2: SGDLS, YYNGEE.

The chain couples TRBV2 to TRBJ2-1, with a weak D call TRBD2 (6 bases). The CDR3 is 15 amino acids. CDR1 is SNHLY and CDR2 is FYNNEI in the germline V gene. V was pared by 4 bases and J by 0 bases, with 10 bases between. DNA for the CDR3: TGTGCCAGCAGTGCGGAGGGGATCTCCTACAATGAGCAGTTCTTC. Translating it yields CASSAEGISYNEQFF.

The rearrangement joins TRBV4-2 to TRBJ2-7; no clear D gene. The CDR3 has 14 amino acids. Germline-derived CDR1 and CDR2 are LGHNA and YNFKEQ. Trimming cost V 2 bases and J 6 bases, with 14 bases left between them. The CDR3 DNA is TGTGCCAGCAGCCAACGACGGGTCCGGCTCGAGCAGTACGTC. This sequence encodes CASSQRRVRLEQYV.

The rearrangement links TRBV6-2 or TRBV6-3 to TRBJ1-1; a possible D gene is TRBD1 (5 bases). The CDR3 is made up of 20 amino acids. Germline assignment: CDR1 MNHEY and CDR2 SVGEGT. Trimming removed 2 bases from V and 2 bases from J, with 27 bases in between. The CDR3 loop reads CASSYGKDSTGFRINTEAFF. In DNA form, the CDR3 reads TGTGCCAGCAGTTACGGAAAGGATAGTACAGGTTTTCGAATTAACACTGAAGCTTTCTTT.

This clone has just one count. V is TRBV6-5 and J is TRBJ1-5, with D tentatively TRBD1 (6 bases). V lost 6 bases and J lost 0, with 12 bases in between. Per germline, CDR1 MNHEY and CDR2 SVGAGI. This CDR3 contains 15 residues. The CDR3 loop is CASSRGGVSNQPQHF. Written as DNA, the CDR3 is TGTGCCAGCAGCCGAGGGGGGGTTAGCAATCAGCCCCAGCATTTT.

This clone was seen ten or more times. V usage is TRBV15 and J usage is TRBJ1-5; D is possibly TRBD1 (5 bases). CDR1 and CDR2 (germline): LNHNV, YYDKDF (reference sequence). The ends were cut back, 0 bases at V and 5 bases at J, with 14 bases in the middle. This CDR3 contains 16 residues. The CDR3, as DNA: TGTGCCACCAGCAGAGATTTGGGCAGGGATCATCAGCCCCAGCATTTT. Its protein is CATSRDLGRDHQPQHF.

This sequence joins TRBV7-6 and TRBJ2-1; 10 positions match TRBD2. The length of the CDR3 is 16 residues. Germline CDR1 is SGHVS and CDR2 is FNYEAQ. With 4 bases clipped from V and 6 bases from J, the junction kept 9 bases outside the gene matches. CDR3 bases: TGTGCCAGCAGCTCCTCCGGGACTAGCGTTGTCAATGAGCAGTTCTTC. Translating it yields CASSSSGTSVVNEQFF.